This T cell receptor (beta chain) originates from a study of blood T cell repertoires in COVID-19 (dated by TCRdb to the early 2020s). In terms of the full investigation: Samples covering the acute and convalescent phases of COVID-19 were provided by collaborators in the United States, Italy and Spain. The material from the prospective study consisted of cDNA or gDNA derived from T cells, B-cell-depleted T cells, or PBMCs. Deeply sampled blood TCRbeta repertoires from subjects exposed to, actively infected with, or recovered from COVID-19 were included in the dataset. The repertoires were released in a freely available public database intended as a resource for research on the immune response to SARS-CoV-2. The samples were drawn from the first 160 participants of the ongoing ImmuneRACE study and from roughly 1,300 subjects provided by 6 global collaborators. Nearly every sample came with metadata listing a de-identified subject ID, COVID-19 status, age in years and sex. HLA class I and class II types, where available, came from metadata supplied by the sample provider rather than from assay-based typing. Overall study outcomes, separate from this receptor: How much clinical and demographic metadata was included differed by source and by participant, and the metadata was provided uncurated.

The collaborating institutions used their own protocols to collect whole blood in K2EDTA tubes. For TCRbeta analysis, collaborator samples were shipped as frozen whole blood, as isolated PBMCs, or as DNA extracted from either sample type. TCRbeta CDR3 regions were amplified from genomic DNA by means of the immunoSEQ Assay, a bias-controlled multiplex PCR. Processing in the source paper ran as follows. The number of nucleated cells in each sample was estimated from the amplification of reference gene primers within the assay. To quantify the absolute abundance of each unique TCRbeta CDR3 rearrangement, sequence reads were collapsed and filtered. For each sample, productive Simpson clonality was calculated by taking the square root of Simpson's diversity index across productive rearrangements. In its TCRdb copy, this immuneACCESS table keeps in-frame sequences only and misses some clones. Where compared with another copy, unresolved V genes explain less than half of these, and the others have no known cause. The DNA gave D and trimming, while V, J and clone size come from that table. This sample has around 140,000 clones in its table, and approximately 84% of those were observed once. The ten largest clonotypes hold over 1.1% of the sample.

This clone was seen a single time. No cognate antigen has been identified for it. No clone much larger than this one lies a single base away; base qualities are absent. The CDR1 and CDR2 encoded by the germline V gene (reference sequence) are SGHNT and YYREEE. Germline trimming: 0 bases from V, 7 bases from J; junction bases outside gene matches: 1. Taken from cysteine to phenylalanine, the CDR3 has 14 residues. The CDR3 DNA has 42 bases and is translated from base 1. This sequence originates from a man in his 60s with acute or convalescent COVID-19. The sequencing input was peripheral blood. The chain is assembled from TRBV5-4 and TRBJ2-1, with TRBD2 identical over 10 junction bases. The nucleotides are TGTGCCAGCAGCTTGGTAGCGGGGGGAAATGAGCAGTTCTTC. This encodes CASSLVAGGNEQFF. Beyond the CDR3, the reference TRBV5-4 and TRBJ2-1 genes provide the residues; the full variable domain reads: ETGVTQSPTHLIKTRGQQVTLRCSSQSGHNTVSWYQQALGQGPQFIFQYYREEENGRGNFPPRFSGLQFPNYSSELNVNALELDDSALYLCASSLVAGGNEQFFGPGTRLTVL.